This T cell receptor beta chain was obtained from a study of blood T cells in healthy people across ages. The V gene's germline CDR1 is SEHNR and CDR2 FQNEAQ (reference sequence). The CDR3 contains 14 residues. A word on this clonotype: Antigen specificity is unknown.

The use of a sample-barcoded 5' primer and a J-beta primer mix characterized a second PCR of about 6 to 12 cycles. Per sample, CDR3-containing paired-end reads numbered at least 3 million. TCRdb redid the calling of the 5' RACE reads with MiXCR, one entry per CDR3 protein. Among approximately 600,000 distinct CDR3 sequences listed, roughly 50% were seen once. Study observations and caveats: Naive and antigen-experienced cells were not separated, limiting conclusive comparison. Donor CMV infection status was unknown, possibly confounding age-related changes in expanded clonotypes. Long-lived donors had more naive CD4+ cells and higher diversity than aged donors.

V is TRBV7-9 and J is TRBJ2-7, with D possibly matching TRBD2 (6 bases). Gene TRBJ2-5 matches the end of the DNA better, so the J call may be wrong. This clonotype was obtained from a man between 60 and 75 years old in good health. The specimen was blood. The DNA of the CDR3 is TGTGCCAGCAGCCCGGTACTAGCAGGAGAGACCCAGTACTTC. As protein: CASSPVLAGETQYF.